The 26 T cell receptor beta chains given below trace back to one sample, sequenced in a study of human T cells and chemical hapten exposure. One entry per CDR3 protein results from TCRdb running MiXCR on the RACE reads. The sample contains roughly 380,000 distinct CDR3 sequences, 5% to 6.5% of which appear only once. Time point denoted: pre-sensitization, week 0. The treatment: therapeutic diphenylcyclopropenone sensitization with weekly scalp DPC. The material sequenced was whole blood, taken in connection with sensitization to the hapten diphenylcyclopropenone (DPC). The receptors were gathered from a woman between 50 and 59 years old with alopecia areata. Some clones in this sample may be carry-over from other donors' samples.

This clonotype was counted a few times. The chain uses TRBV3-1 and TRBJ1-3; TRBD1 might be the D (5 bases). V was trimmed by 4 bases and J by 0 bases, leaving 13 bases between them. The CDR3 loop spans 16 amino acids. Looked up from germline, CDR1 is LGHDT and CDR2 is YNNKEL (reference sequence). This chain's CDR3 is CASSPAGTLSGNTIYF. In nucleotides, the CDR3 is TGTGCCAGCAGCCCTGCTGGGACTCTCTCTGGAAACACCATATATTTT.

This clonotype was counted between two and nine times. The chain couples TRBV20-1 to TRBJ1-3, with 7 positions matching TRBD1. The germline V gene has CDR1 DFQATT and CDR2 SNEGSKA (reference sequence). The CDR3 consists of 13 residues. Unmatched junction bases numbered 6, after V lost 2 bases and J lost 8 bases. The CDR3 is CSARQGGRDTIYF. Written as DNA, the CDR3 is TGCAGTGCTAGACAAGGGGGCCGGGACACCATATATTTT.

In its sample, this clonotype was seen many times. The rearrangement joins TRBV5-1 to TRBJ2-1, with no clear D. This CDR3 is 11 amino acids long. V lost 4 bases and J 3 bases, leaving 2 bases between the germline ends. The germline V gene encodes CDR1 SGHRS and CDR2 YFSETQ. The CDR3 DNA reads TGCGCCAGCAGCGACTACAATGAGCAGTTCTTC. Encoded protein: CASSDYNEQFF.

This clonotype was seen repeatedly, ten times or more. The rearrangement joins TRBV5-1 to TRBJ1-2; 10 bases are shared with TRBD1. CDR3 length: 14 amino acids. V dropped 7 bases and J dropped 3; count of bases not matched to a gene: 6. The germline CDR1 and CDR2 sequences are SGHRS and YFSETQ. CDR3 DNA sequence: TGCGCCAGCCGCTCGACAGGGGGCGACTATGGCTACACCTTC. It translates to CASRSTGGDYGYTF.

This clonotype was counted ten times or more. V usage is TRBV11-3 and J usage is TRBJ2-4; D uncertain. Trimming removed 7 bases from V and 7 bases from J, with 14 bases in between. Germline CDR1 reads SGHNT; CDR2 reads YENEEA. This CDR3 region has 13 residues. Written as DNA, the CDR3 is TGTGCCAGCATCCCGTGGGCCGCTAACATTCAGTACTTC. The encoded protein is CASIPWAANIQYF.

V usage is TRBV5-1 and J usage is TRBJ1-1; TRBD1 is a possible D gene (5 bases). In germline, CDR1 is SGHRS, CDR2 YFSETQ. The CDR3 has 15 residues. Trimming took 2 bases from V and 7 from J, leaving 18 bases between them. The CDR3 DNA follows: TGCGCCAGCAGCTTTTACACAGATGGGACCGGTGAAGCTTTCTTT. It encodes CASSFYTDGTGEAFF.

This clonotype was counted a few times. V is TRBV7-9 and J is TRBJ2-5, with 8 bases fitting TRBD2. CDR3 length equals 15 residues. The junction had 8 bases not matched to a gene; V was cut back by 7 bases and J by 1 base. CDR1 and CDR2 from the germline V gene are SEHNR and FQNEAQ (reference sequence). This CDR3 is CASTKSGGLQETQYF. The DNA of the CDR3 is TGTGCCAGCACCAAAAGCGGGGGACTCCAAGAGACCCAGTACTTC.

This clonotype was seen repeatedly, ten times or more. The chain carries TRBV21-1 and TRBJ2-3; TRBD2 is the table's D call, not checked against the DNA. TRBV21-1 is given as a pseudogene. This CDR3 comprises 17 residues. Here the CDR3 DNA reads TGTGCCAGCAGCAAAGAACCAGCAGTCCCAGACACAGATACGCAGTATTTT. Translating it yields CASSKEPAVPDTDTQYF.

This clonotype was seen repeatedly, ten times or more. This chain links TRBV12-3 or TRBV12-4 with TRBJ2-3; D gene unclear. The CDR3 covers 12 residues. Trimming took off 5 bases at V and 7 bases at J, with 10 bases between the two ends. The CDR3 DNA follows: TGTGCCAGCAGTCCTGGTCCTAATACGCAGTATTTT. Protein: CASSPGPNTQYF.

There are many counts of this clonotype. This chain links TRBV5-1 with TRBJ1-5; weak D call: TRBD1 (6 bases). V was shortened by 5 bases and J by 0 bases, with 12 bases between the two germline ends. The germline CDR1 and CDR2 sequences are SGHRS and YFSETQ. This CDR3 is 15 amino acids long. CDR3 in DNA: TGCGCCAGCAGGCCGACAGGAGGTAGCAATCAGCCCCAGCATTTT. Residues: CASRPTGGSNQPQHF.

This clonotype was recorded many times. This rearrangement joins TRBV20-1 to TRBJ2-1, with 9 bases lining up with TRBD2. V was pared by 5 bases and J by 4 bases, with 9 bases of the junction left unmatched. The germline V gene has CDR1 DFQATT and CDR2 SNEGSKA (reference sequence). The CDR3 covers 15 residues. The CDR3: CSAPPSGRLYNEQFF. The CDR3 bases are TGCAGTGCTCCTCCCAGCGGGAGGTTATACAATGAGCAGTTCTTC.

This clonotype has at least ten counts. The V gene is TRBV9, the J gene TRBJ2-7, with 11 bases lining up with TRBD2. CDR1 is SGDLS, CDR2 YYNGEE, per germline. V lost 3 bases to trimming and J lost 2 bases; unmatched junction nucleotides: 4. This CDR3 comprises 15 residues. The CDR3 sequence is CASSAGLAETYEQYF. CDR3 DNA: TGTGCCAGCAGCGCGGGACTAGCGGAAACCTACGAGCAGTACTTC.

The chain links TRBV12-3 or TRBV12-4 to TRBJ1-1, with TRBD1 matching 8 bases. The junction had 4 bases not matched to a gene; V was cut back by 3 bases and J by 1 base. CDR3 length: 15 amino acids. This CDR3 is CASSFSGTGNTEAFF. The DNA for the CDR3 is TGTGCCAGCAGTTTTTCTGGGACAGGGAACACTGAAGCTTTCTTT.

The gene calls are TRBV12-5 and TRBJ2-2, with D unclear. This CDR3 is 14 amino acids long. Germline values: CDR1 LGHNT, CDR2 FRNRAP. V lost 4 bases and J 4 bases, leaving 10 bases between the germline ends. CDR3 protein: CASGSGLVTGELFF. CDR3 bases: TGTGCTAGTGGTTCGGGTTTAGTCACCGGGGAGCTGTTTTTT.

This clonotype has more than one count but fewer than ten. The CDR3 bases are TGTGCCAGCAGATATGACGGGCGGGGCACTGAAGCTTTCTTT. Translating it yields CASRYDGRGTEAFF. The chain has TRBV11-2 and TRBJ1-1; no firm D call. In germline, CDR1 is SGHAT, CDR2 FQNNGV. The length of the CDR3 is 14 residues. V lost 6 bases to trimming and J lost 4 bases, with 15 bases between them.

Many counts were recorded for this clonotype. The rearrangement uses TRBV4-1 and TRBJ2-1, with D possibly matching TRBD2 (6 bases). Germline V CDR1 and CDR2: MGHRA, YSYEKL. Between the trimmed V and J ends, which lost 4 bases and 6 bases, there was a span of 16 bases. The CDR3 runs 15 residues. CDR3 DNA: TGCGCCAGCAGCCCTTGGGGGACTTCGGCCAATGAGCAGTTCTTC. Translation: CASSPWGTSANEQFF.

This clonotype has a count of ten or more. The chain recombines TRBV25-1 with TRBJ2-7; TRBD1 matches at 7 bases. The CDR3 sequence is 14 residues long. Germline V gene sequence: CDR1 MGHDK, CDR2 SYGVNS. J was trimmed by 3 bases and V by 4 bases; bases with no gene match: 6. CDR3: CASSGRQGYYEQYF. The CDR3 nucleotides are TGTGCCAGCAGTGGGAGACAGGGTTACTACGAGCAGTACTTC.

This chain links TRBV12-3 or TRBV12-4 with TRBJ1-2, with a weak D call TRBD1 (6 bases). The germline V and J ends were trimmed by 3 bases and 4 bases, with 15 bases remaining between them. CDR3 length: 15 residues. CDR3 loop: CASSFPVQGIYGYTF. CDR3 DNA: TGTGCCAGCAGTTTCCCCGTACAGGGAATCTATGGCTACACCTTC.

Remarks on this clonotype: One end of the junction varies from germline; a read error may be responsible. V is TRBV4-3 and J is TRBJ2-1; D call uncertain. The CDR3 has 12 amino acids. CDR1 and CDR2 from the germline V gene are LGHNA and YSLEER. The CDR3 region is CASSLEGNEQIF. Written as DNA, the CDR3 is TGCGCCAGCAGCCTGGAAGGAAATGAGCAGATCTTC.

The sample holds many counts of this clonotype. V and J are TRBV5-5 and TRBJ1-2; 7 bases agree with TRBD1. V dropped 4 bases and J dropped 5; count of bases not matched to a gene: 5. Per germline, CDR1 SGHKS and CDR2 YYEKEE (reference sequence). The CDR3 extends over 13 amino acids. As DNA, the CDR3 is TGTGCCAGCAGCCGGGGACAGCTTTATGGCTACACCTTC. Protein sequence: CASSRGQLYGYTF.

V is TRBV7-8 and J is TRBJ1-1, with TRBD1 as a possible D gene (5 bases). CDR3 size: 14 residues. CDR1 and CDR2 from the germline V gene are SGHVS and FQNEAQ. V was trimmed by 7 bases and J by 5 bases, leaving 17 bases between them. The CDR3 reads CASIRTLGETEAFF. CDR3 DNA: TGTGCCAGCATCCGGACCTTAGGGGAAACTGAAGCTTTCTTT.

This clonotype was observed a few times. The chain carries TRBV3-1 and TRBJ1-2, with 10 bases that match TRBD1. With V trimmed by 5 bases and J by 8 bases, 11 bases remained unmatched. The CDR3 runs 15 residues. Looked up from germline, CDR1 is LGHDT and CDR2 is YNNKEL (reference sequence). Here the CDR3 reads CASSKGQGSVGGYTF. CDR3 coding DNA: TGTGCCAGCAGCAAGGGACAGGGGTCTGTGGGCGGCTACACCTTC. Drawing the rest from reference TRBV3-1 and TRBJ1-2, the complete variable domain is DTAVSQTPKYLVTQMGNDKSIKCEQNLGHDTMYWYKQDSKKFLKIMFSYNNKELIINETVPNRFSPKSPDKAHLNLHINSLELGDSAVYFCASSKGQGSVGGYTFGSGTRLTVV.

In this sample, this clonotype turned up many times. The CDR3 DNA follows: TGTGCCAGTGAGGACAGTGGGGCAGCTTTCTTT. The encoded protein is CASEDSGAAFF. This chain joins TRBV25-1 and TRBJ1-1; possible D gene TRBD1, 6 bases. Between the trimmed V and J ends, which lost 9 bases and 10 bases, there was a span of 15 bases. In germline, CDR1 is MGHDK, CDR2 SYGVNS. This CDR3 spans 11 amino acids.

This clonotype was counted many times. The chain combines TRBV5-1 with TRBJ1-1; D is possibly TRBD1 (5 bases). The germline CDR1 and CDR2 sequences are SGHRS and YFSETQ. V gave up 1 base and J gave up 3 bases, with 16 bases separating them. CDR3 length equals 16 residues. CDR3 in DNA: TGCGCCAGCAGCTTGCAGGGCACACGGCGGGACACTGAAGCTTTCTTT. It specifies CASSLQGTRRDTEAFF.

This clonotype was detected many times. The chain joins TRBV20-1 to TRBJ2-7, with 8 nucleotides matching TRBD1. The germline gives CDR1 DFQATT, CDR2 SNEGSKA (reference sequence). V dropped 7 bases and J dropped 4; count of bases not matched to a gene: 9. CDR3 size: 13 residues. In DNA, the CDR3 is TGCAGTGGTCTGCCAGGGGGCTCGTACGAGCAGTACTTC. This encodes CSGLPGGSYEQYF.

This clonotype was detected ten times or more. The J gene is TRBJ2-1, the V gene TRBV12-3 or TRBV12-4; 8 bases match TRBD2. This CDR3 has 14 residues. Germline trimming cut 6 bases from V and 10 bases from J; bases unmatched to any gene: 11. DNA of the CDR3: TGTGCCAGCAGCCGCGGGGGGCAGTATTACGAGCAGTTCTTC. Its translation is CASSRGGQYYEQFF.